The 25 T cell receptor beta chains presented below share a single source sample, sequenced in a study of T cell responses to AZD1222 COVID-19 vaccine. Data came from immunoSEQ multiplex PCR; TCRdb stores just in-frame clones and leaves some out. The profile shows approximately 140,000 clones, approximately 94% of them singletons. Here the sequenced sample was peripheral blood, taken on day 0 of AZD1222 vaccination. These receptors were taken from an adult in good health.

About this clone: Other DNA sequences in this sample translate to the same CDR3. CDR3 loop: CASSLSDSNYGYTF. The CDR3 DNA follows: TGTGCCAGCAGCTTATCGGACAGCAACTATGGCTACACCTTC. J is TRBJ1-2 and V is TRBV7-9, with TRBD1 as a possible D gene (6 bases). V was clipped by 2 bases and J by 2 bases, with 9 bases between them. The CDR3 extends over 14 amino acids. Germline CDR1 SEHNR, CDR2 FQNEAQ (reference sequence).

The CDR3 loop reads CASSYEGGNTEAFF. In DNA form, the CDR3 reads TGTGCCAGCAGTTACGAGGGAGGGAACACTGAAGCTTTCTTT. This chain connects TRBV6-5 to TRBJ1-1; D gene ambiguous. This CDR3 has 14 residues. V was pared by 2 bases and J by 1 base, with 8 bases between. Germline lookup yields CDR1 MNHEY and CDR2 SVGAGI.

The CDR3 protein is CASRDDTAGTEAFF. In DNA form, the CDR3 reads TGCGCCAGCAGGGACGACACCGCAGGCACTGAAGCTTTCTTT. The V call is TRBV5-1, the J call TRBJ1-1; no definite D call. CDR1 is SGHRS and CDR2 is YFSETQ in the germline V gene. V gave up 5 bases and J gave up 4 bases, with 15 bases separating them. This CDR3 is built from 14 residues.

This clone was detected only once. The rearrangement links TRBV7-8 to TRBJ2-4; 9 nucleotides agree with TRBD2. The germline CDR1 and CDR2 sequences are SGHVS and FQNEAQ. Unmatched junction bases numbered 7, after V lost 4 bases and J lost 6 bases. The CDR3 extends over 15 amino acids. Here the CDR3 DNA reads TGTGCCAGCAGCTCCCCGGGACTAGCATTAAACATTCAGTACTTC. This codes for CASSSPGLALNIQYF.

This chain joins TRBV24-1 and TRBJ1-5, with D perhaps TRBD1 (6 bases). This CDR3 has 18 amino acids. Trimming shortened V by 8 bases and J by 4 bases, and 26 bases separated the two germline ends. Germline V gene lookup returns CDR1 KGHDR and CDR2 SFDVKD. For the CDR3, the DNA is TGTGCCACCAACCGAAACCTTCTGGGCAGGGGAGAGAATCAGCCCCAGCATTTT. It yields the protein CATNRNLLGRGENQPQHF.

This chain uses TRBV18 with TRBJ2-7, with 11 bases aligning to TRBD2. CDR1 and CDR2 (germline): KGHSH, LQKENI. Germline trimming cut 4 bases from V and 3 bases from J; bases unmatched to any gene: 2. CDR3 size: 14 residues. CDR3 amino acids: CASSLGTSGYEQYF. The DNA of the CDR3 is TGTGCCAGCTCACTCGGGACTAGCGGCTACGAGCAGTACTTC.

The rearrangement uses TRBV5-6 and TRBJ1-1; tentatively, D is TRBD1 (5 bases). This CDR3 is 13 amino acids long. Trimming took off 4 bases at V and 4 bases at J, with 11 bases between the two ends. Germline V lookup: CDR1 SGHDT, CDR2 YYEEEE. This CDR3 is CASSLRQSTEAFF. In DNA form, the CDR3 reads TGTGCCAGCAGCCTACGACAGTCCACTGAAGCTTTCTTT. Looking up the rest from reference TRBV5-6 and TRBJ1-1 gives the full variable domain: DAGVTQSPTHLIKTRGQQVTLRCSPKSGHDTVSWYQQALGQGPQFIFQYYEEEERQRGNFPDRFSGHQFPNYSSELNVNALLLGDSALYLCASSLRQSTEAFFGQGTRLTVV.

The V call is TRBV10-3, the J call TRBJ1-2; D remains unclear. Germline V gene sequence: CDR1 ENHRY, CDR2 SYGVKD. CDR3 length: 12 residues. Trimming cost V 1 base and J 4 bases, with 4 bases left between them. CDR3 nucleotides: TGTGCCATCAGTGAGTGGAGCTATGGCTACACCTTC. Protein sequence: CAISEWSYGYTF.

The CDR3 reads CASSLGRGFYEQYF. The CDR3 bases are TGTGCCAGCAGCTTAGGGCGGGGTTTCTACGAGCAGTACTTC. This chain uses TRBV11-2 with TRBJ2-7, with D possibly matching TRBD2 (6 bases). Germline V lookup: CDR1 SGHAT, CDR2 FQNNGV. The V end was cut by 1 base, the J end by 3 bases, with 10 bases between. CDR3 length: 14 residues.

The chain has TRBV9 and TRBJ2-7; TRBD1 matches 7 bases. V was clipped by 2 bases and J by 2 bases; unmatched bases: 7. The CDR3 is made up of 15 amino acids. Germline assignment: CDR1 SGDLS and CDR2 YYNGEE. CDR3 region: CASSVGTASTYEQYF. CDR3 bases: TGTGCCAGCAGCGTTGGGACAGCTTCCACCTACGAGCAGTACTTC.

V and J are TRBV7-2 and TRBJ2-1; 9 positions agree with TRBD2. CDR1 and CDR2 (germline): SGHTA, FQGNSA. V dropped 3 bases and J dropped 8; count of bases not matched to a gene: 5. There are 14 residues in the CDR3. CDR3 coding DNA: TGTGCCAGCAGCTTCGCGGGAGGGCCCGATGAGCAGTTCTTC. This gives the protein CASSFAGGPDEQFF.

The rearrangement links TRBV29-1 to TRBJ2-7; 8 bases line up with TRBD1. Germline trimming cut 7 bases from V and 4 bases from J; bases unmatched to any gene: 9. The CDR3 has 13 amino acids. The V gene's germline CDR1 is SQVTM and CDR2 ANQGSEA. The CDR3: CSAAPGGEYEQYF. In nucleotides, the CDR3 is TGCAGCGCCGCCCCAGGGGGCGAATACGAGCAGTACTTC.

The V gene is TRBV19, the J gene TRBJ2-7, with a possible D match to TRBD2 (6 bases). Trimming left V 3 bases short and J 2 bases short, with 11 bases between. Germline V gene lookup returns CDR1 LNHDA and CDR2 SQIVND (reference sequence). There are 14 residues in the CDR3. The CDR3 DNA reads TGTGCCAGTAGTATGCCGGGACTTCCCTACGAGCAGTACTTC. Amino acids: CASSMPGLPYEQYF. Together with reference TRBV19 and TRBJ2-7, the CDR3 gives the full variable domain: DGGITQSPKYLFRKEGQNVTLSCEQNLNHDAMYWYRQDPGQGLRLIYYSQIVNDFQKGDIAEGYSVSREKKESFPLTVTSAQKNPTAFYLCASSMPGLPYEQYFGPGTRLTVT.

The chain recombines TRBV7-6 with TRBJ1-5; D unclear. Germline lookup yields CDR1 SGHVS and CDR2 FNYEAQ. CDR3 length: 15 amino acids. V gave up 0 bases and J gave up 4 bases, with 10 bases separating them. The CDR3 sequence: CASSLAAGFNQPQHF. The CDR3 nucleotides are TGTGCCAGCAGCTTAGCCGCAGGTTTTAATCAGCCCCAGCATTTT.

This clone came up once. The CDR3 sequence is CASSLGRGATEAFF. CDR3 in DNA: TGTGCCAGCAGTTTAGGGAGGGGGGCCACTGAAGCTTTCTTT. The J gene is TRBJ1-1, the V gene TRBV27; D might be TRBD1 (6 bases). The CDR3 is 14 amino acids. Trimming took 2 bases from V and 4 from J, leaving 11 bases between them. Germline CDR1 reads MNHEY; CDR2 reads SMNVEV (reference sequence).

The chain is built from TRBV7-3 and TRBJ1-1; D perhaps matches TRBD1 (5 bases). The germline CDR1 and CDR2 sequences are SGHTA and FQGTGA. This CDR3 has 14 amino acids. V dropped 5 bases and J dropped 0 bases, with 10 bases sitting between them. CDR3 amino acids: CASSPTGMNTEAFF. CDR3 nucleotide sequence: TGTGCCAGCAGCCCAACAGGAATGAACACTGAAGCTTTCTTT.

The chain couples TRBV6-5 to TRBJ2-4; tentative D call: TRBD2 (7 bases). The germline V and J ends were trimmed by 7 bases and 0 bases, with 10 bases remaining between them. CDR3 length: 14 amino acids. Per the germline V gene, CDR1 is MNHEY and CDR2 is SVGAGI. The chain's CDR3 is CASKRGAAKNIQYF. CDR3 nucleotides: TGTGCCAGCAAACGGGGGGCAGCCAAAAACATTCAGTACTTC.

The V and J genes are TRBV2 and TRBJ1-6; no reliable D call. Trimming shortened V by 7 bases and J by 9 bases, and 22 bases separated the two germline ends. The CDR3 sequence is 16 residues long. Germline V gene data show CDR1 as SNHLY and CDR2 as FYNNEI. The CDR3 spells CASTRVGPGIGSPLHF. CDR3 DNA sequence: TGTGCCAGCACCCGAGTTGGGCCCGGAATCGGTTCACCCCTCCACTTT.

V gene TRBV2 combines with J gene TRBJ2-4; D may be TRBD2 (6 bases). Per germline, CDR1 SNHLY and CDR2 FYNNEI. The CDR3 runs 13 residues. The CDR3 DNA reads TGTGCTACGGCGGGACTAGCCAAAAACATTCAGTACTTC. Translating gives CATAGLAKNIQYF.

V is TRBV7-9 and J is TRBJ2-3; D possibly corresponds to TRBD2 (7 bases). Germline V gene lookup returns CDR1 SEHNR and CDR2 FQNEAQ (reference sequence). Trimming removed 5 bases from V and 2 bases from J, with 14 bases in between. The CDR3 is 15 amino acids. For the CDR3, the DNA is TGTGCCAGCAGCCCGGGGAGGGGGGACACAGATACGCAGTATTTT. Its translation: CASSPGRGDTDTQYF.

V gene TRBV4-2 combines with J gene TRBJ1-2; the D is unclear. This CDR3 region has 13 residues. CDR1 LGHNA and CDR2 YNFKEQ come from the germline V gene. V lost 0 bases, J lost 4 bases, and 6 bases lay in between. CDR3 DNA sequence: TGTGCCAGCAGCCAAGATCCGGTCTATGGCTACACCTTC. It yields the protein CASSQDPVYGYTF.

Written as DNA, the CDR3 is TGTGCCAGCAGCTTTCTGACTCAGATTTTTTTGTTCTCTGGAAACACCATATATTTT. Protein product: CASSFLTQIFLFSGNTIYF. The chain links TRBV11-2 to TRBJ1-3; D unclear. This CDR3 region has 19 residues. With 3 bases removed from V and 0 bases from J, the gap between germline ends came to 21 bases. Germline CDR1 is SGHAT and CDR2 is FQNNGV.

This chain connects TRBV19 to TRBJ2-5, with 11 positions matching TRBD2. This CDR3 contains 16 residues. The trim removed 6 bases at V and 7 bases at J, leaving 13 bases unmatched. Per germline, CDR1 LNHDA and CDR2 SQIVND (reference sequence). CDR3 protein: CASSPTATSGVGTQYF. The CDR3 bases are TGTGCCAGTAGCCCTACGGCGACTAGCGGGGTGGGGACCCAGTACTTC.

The chain links TRBV7-6 to TRBJ2-6; D ambiguous. V dropped 1 base and J dropped 0 bases, with 7 bases sitting between them. Germline V gene data show CDR1 as SGHVS and CDR2 as FNYEAQ. The CDR3 covers 16 residues. The CDR3 sequence is CASSLERNSGANVLTF. In nucleotides, the CDR3 is TGTGCCAGCAGCTTAGAACGAAACTCTGGGGCCAACGTCCTGACTTTC.

The chain carries TRBV12-5 and TRBJ1-5; TRBD1 might be the D (6 bases). The CDR3 runs 15 residues. Looked up from germline, CDR1 is LGHNT and CDR2 is FRNRAP. V was shortened by 3 bases and J by 4 bases, with 13 bases between the two germline ends. CDR3 protein: CASGFTGGGNQPQHF. In nucleotides, the CDR3 is TGTGCTAGTGGTTTTACCGGGGGCGGGAATCAGCCCCAGCATTTT.